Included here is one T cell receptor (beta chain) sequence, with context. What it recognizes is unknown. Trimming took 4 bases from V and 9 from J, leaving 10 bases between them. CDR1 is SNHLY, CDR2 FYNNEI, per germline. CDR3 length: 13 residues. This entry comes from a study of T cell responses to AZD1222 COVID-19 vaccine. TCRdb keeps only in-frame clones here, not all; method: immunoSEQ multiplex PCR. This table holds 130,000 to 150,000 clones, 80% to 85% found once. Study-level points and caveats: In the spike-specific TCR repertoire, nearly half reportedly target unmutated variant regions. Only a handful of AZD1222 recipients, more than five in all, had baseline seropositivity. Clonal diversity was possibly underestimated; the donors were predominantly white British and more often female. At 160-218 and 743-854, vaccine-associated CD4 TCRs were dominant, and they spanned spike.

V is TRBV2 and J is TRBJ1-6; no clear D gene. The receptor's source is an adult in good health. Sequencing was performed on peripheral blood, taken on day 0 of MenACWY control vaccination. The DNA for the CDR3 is TGTGCCAGCAGTGGCCGGTTGGGTTCACCCCTCCACTTT. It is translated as CASSGRLGSPLHF.